The source of this T cell receptor (beta chain) is a study of cytomegalovirus exposure and HLA in healthy donors. About the research overall: Across around 400 genotyped donors, around 80% landed in the Caucasian-associated ancestry cluster. Study results and limitations: The classifier was said to identify cytomegalovirus status with high specificity and sensitivity. In a later analysis, specific HLA alleles were associated with approximately 17,000 TCR beta sequences at a 0.05 false discovery rate. Judged likely to be a sequencing artifact was a cluster of highly shared sequence variants.

As regards this clone: The antigen is undetermined. Sequence at one end of the junction differs from germline and may be a read error.

Use of 60 Vbeta and 13 Jbeta primers characterized the PCR. Produced via immunoSEQ multiplex PCR; TCRdb's table is partial and in-frame only. The sample includes roughly 96,000 clones, around 74% of them seen just once. The source material was PBMCs. The source of this sequence is a female donor in good health and CMV-seropositive.

In DNA, the CDR3 is TGCAGTGCTCTCTTCGGGGACAGACCTTCCTTC. This gives the protein CSALFGDRPSF. This chain joins TRBV20-1 and TRBJ2-7; TRBD1 agrees at 7 bases. CDR3 length: 11 amino acids. Looked up from germline, CDR1 is DFQATT and CDR2 is SNEGSKA (reference sequence).